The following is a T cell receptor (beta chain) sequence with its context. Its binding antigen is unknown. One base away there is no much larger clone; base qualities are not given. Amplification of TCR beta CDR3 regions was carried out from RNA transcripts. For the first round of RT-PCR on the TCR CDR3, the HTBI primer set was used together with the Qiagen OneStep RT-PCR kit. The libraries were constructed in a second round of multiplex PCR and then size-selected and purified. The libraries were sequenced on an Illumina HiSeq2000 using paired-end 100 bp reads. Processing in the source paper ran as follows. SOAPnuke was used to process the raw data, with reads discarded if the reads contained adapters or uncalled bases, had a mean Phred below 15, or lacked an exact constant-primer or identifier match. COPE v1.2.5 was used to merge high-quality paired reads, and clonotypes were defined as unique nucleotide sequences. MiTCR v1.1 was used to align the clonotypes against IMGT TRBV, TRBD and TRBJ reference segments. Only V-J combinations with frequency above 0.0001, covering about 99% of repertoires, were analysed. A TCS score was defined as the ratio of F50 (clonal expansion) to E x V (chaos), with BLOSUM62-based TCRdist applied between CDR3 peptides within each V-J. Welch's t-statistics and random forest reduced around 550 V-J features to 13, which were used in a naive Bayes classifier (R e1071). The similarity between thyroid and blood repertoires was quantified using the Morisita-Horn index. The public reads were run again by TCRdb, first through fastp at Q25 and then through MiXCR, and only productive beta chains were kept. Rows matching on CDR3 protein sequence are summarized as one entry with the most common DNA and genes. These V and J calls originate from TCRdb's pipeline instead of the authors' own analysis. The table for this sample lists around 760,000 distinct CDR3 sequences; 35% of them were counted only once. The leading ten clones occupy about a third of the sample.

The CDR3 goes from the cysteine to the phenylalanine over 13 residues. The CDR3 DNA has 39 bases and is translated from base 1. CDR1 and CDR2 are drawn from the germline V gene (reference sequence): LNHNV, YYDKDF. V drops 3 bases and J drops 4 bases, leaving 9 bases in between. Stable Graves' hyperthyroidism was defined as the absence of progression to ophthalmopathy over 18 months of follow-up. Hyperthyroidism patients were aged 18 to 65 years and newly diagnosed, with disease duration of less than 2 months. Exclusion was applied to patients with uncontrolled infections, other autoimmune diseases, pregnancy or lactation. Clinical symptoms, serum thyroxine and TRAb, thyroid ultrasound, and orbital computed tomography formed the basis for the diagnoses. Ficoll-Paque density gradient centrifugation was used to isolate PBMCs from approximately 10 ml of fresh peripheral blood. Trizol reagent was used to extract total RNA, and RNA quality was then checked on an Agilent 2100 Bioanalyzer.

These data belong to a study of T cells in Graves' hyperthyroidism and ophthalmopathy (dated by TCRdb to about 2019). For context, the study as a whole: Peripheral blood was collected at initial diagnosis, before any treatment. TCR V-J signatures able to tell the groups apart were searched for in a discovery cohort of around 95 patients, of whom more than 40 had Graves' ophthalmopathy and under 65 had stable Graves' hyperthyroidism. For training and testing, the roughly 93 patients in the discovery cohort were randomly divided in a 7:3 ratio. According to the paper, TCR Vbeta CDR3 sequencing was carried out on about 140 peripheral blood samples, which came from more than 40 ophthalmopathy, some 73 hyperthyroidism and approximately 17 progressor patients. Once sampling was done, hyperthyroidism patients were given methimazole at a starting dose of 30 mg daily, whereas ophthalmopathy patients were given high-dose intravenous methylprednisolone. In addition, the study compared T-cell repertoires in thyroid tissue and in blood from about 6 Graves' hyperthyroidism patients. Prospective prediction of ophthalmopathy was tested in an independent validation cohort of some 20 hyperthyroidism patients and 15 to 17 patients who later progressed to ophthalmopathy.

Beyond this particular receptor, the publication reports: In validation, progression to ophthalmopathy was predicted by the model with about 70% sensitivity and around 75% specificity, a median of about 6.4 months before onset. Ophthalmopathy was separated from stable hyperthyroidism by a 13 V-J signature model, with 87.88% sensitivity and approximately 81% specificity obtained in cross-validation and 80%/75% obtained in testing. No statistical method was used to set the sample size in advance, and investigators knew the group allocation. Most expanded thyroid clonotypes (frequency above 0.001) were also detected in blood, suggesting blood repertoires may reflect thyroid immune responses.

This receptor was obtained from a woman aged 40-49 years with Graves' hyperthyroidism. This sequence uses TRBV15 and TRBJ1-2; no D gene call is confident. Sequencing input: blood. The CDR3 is CATSSLGPYGYTF. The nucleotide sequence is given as TGTGCCACCAGCAGCCTTGGCCCCTATGGCTACACCTTC.